This entry features one T cell receptor (beta chain) sequence. This clonotype was detected only a few times. Its antigen is still unknown. Base quality data are lacking; no much larger clone is found one base away. The library came from 5' RACE. Sequencing relied on an Illumina HiSeq 2500. A second PCR of roughly 6 to 11 cycles was performed with a sample-barcoded 5' primer and a J-beta primer mix. A unique molecular identifier was introduced onto each TCR beta cDNA molecule by a template-switch 5' adaptor carrying 12 random nucleotides. Each sample yielded at least 2.5 million CDR3-containing paired-end reads. First-strand cDNA synthesis was performed from all RNA using the Mint cDNA synthesis kit, with priming by a TRBC-specific oligonucleotide. Following uracil-DNA glycosylase treatment, a first 18-cycle PCR with universal primers M1SS and BC2_uni_R was performed on all cDNA. In the authors' own workflow: For normalization, 1 million high-quality reads were randomly selected from each sample, with every read carrying a distinct molecular identifier. Reads with shared molecular identifiers were discarded instead of being binned into consensus sequences. MiTCR, run with a Q25 quality threshold and the strictest error-elimination algorithm, handled CDR3 identification, clonotype clustering and error correction. A nonparametric unseen species model with Euler transformation was used to estimate lower-bound total TCR beta diversity. TCRdb took the public reads, trimmed them with fastp at Q25, ran MiXCR for clone calling and kept in-frame beta chains. Rows are combined by CDR3 protein, so each entry shows the most common genes and DNA. It is TCRdb's table, rather than the study itself, that gives the V and J calls and clone size. This sample lists approximately 1.5 million distinct CDR3 sequences; roughly 32% were detected once. The leading ten clones occupy roughly 10% of the sample.

This sample stems from a study of blood T cells in healthy people across ages (dated by TCRdb to 2014 to 2015). Study-wide context: In model experiments, template switching captured roughly one uniquely barcoded TCR beta cDNA molecule for every two T cells. Using deep sequencing normalized with unique cDNA molecular identifiers, the study measured how TCR beta repertoire diversity changes with age. The donors were divided into four age groups: young (average roughly 17 years), middle-aged (about 39), aged (around 59) and long-lived (roughly 88). To avoid experimental bias, donors of different ages were spread randomly across the sequencing lanes. Two additional independent replicas of 1 million unique cDNA reads from the same blood draw were analyzed for two donors (one aged 18 to 30 and one aged 80 or older). The investigation overall reported the following: Estimates of total diversity from one million sequenced T cells were regarded as lower bounds and underestimates. As age increased, observed TCR beta diversity per million T cells dropped in a roughly linear way, and a significant reduction was already evident by age about 40. Conclusive comparison of naive and antigen-experienced compartments was prevented by the profiling of bulk unsorted PBMCs. A strong correlation was found between observed TCR beta diversity and the percentage of naive T cells measured by flow cytometry. Compared with the aged group, the long-lived group had more naive CD4+ T cells, fewer expanded clones and increased TCR diversity, a pattern suggesting age selection. Because donor CMV infection status was unknown, age-related changes in expanded clonotypes were potentially confounded.

The donors were roughly 38 Caucasian individuals from Russia, aged roughly 6 to 100 years, who were systemically healthy. Each donor gave 8 to 10 milliliters of peripheral blood, collected into EDTA-treated Vacutainer tubes. Ficoll-Paque density-gradient centrifugation was used to isolate PBMCs, with at least 6.5 million per sample. Trizol reagent was used to extract total RNA from PBMCs, with at least 6 micrograms per sample. For every donor, an aliquot of PBMCs went through flow cytometry to measure the percentages of naive CD45RAhigh/CD27high T cells. For this chain, trimming is 4 bases at the V end and 1 base at the J end, and the number of junction bases without a gene match is 14. Taken from the germline V gene, the CDR1 and CDR2 loops are SGHDN and FVKESK. The CDR3 has 18 amino acids, counting the end cysteine and phenylalanine. Just CDR3 DNA is preserved here, 54 bases in frame from base 1.

The TCR sequence derives from a woman aged 30 to 39 in good health. Sequenced sample: blood. This sequence uses TRBV14 and TRBJ2-7; 9 junctional bases match TRBD2. The CDR3 corresponds to CASSPAGGALPLSYEQYF. The sequenced DNA: TGTGCCAGCAGCCCGGCGGGGGGGGCTCTACCTTTATCCTACGAGCAGTACTTC.